Shown below are 22 T cell receptor beta chains from a single sample sequenced in a study of vaccination effects on CD4 cells after COVID-19. This table comes from immunoSEQ multiplex PCR, and its TCRdb copy is limited to in-frame clones, with some not included. The data show tens of thousands of clones, around 70% seen once. For these TCRs, the target antigens are not known. Sequencing followed a ViraFEST assay step that expanded antigen-specific CD4+ T cells with viral peptide pools. An approximately 10-day culture period preceded the isolation of CD4+ T cells. Specimen: CD4+ T cells from PBMCs cultured with HCoV-229E spike peptides, collected before COVID-19 vaccination. All receptors derive from a human donor who received a COVID-19 vaccine.

The chain carries TRBV7-2 and TRBJ2-3; D not resolved. V was trimmed by 1 base and J by 4 bases, leaving 12 bases between them. Germline V gene sequence: CDR1 SGHTA, CDR2 FQGNSA. The CDR3 consists of 15 residues. The CDR3 bases are TGTGCCAGCAGCTTAGGACCAATAACCTCAGATACGCAGTATTTT. It encodes CASSLGPITSDTQYF. Filled out from reference TRBV7-2 and TRBJ2-3, the complete variable domain reads GAGVSQSPSNKVTEKGKDVELRCDPISGHTALYWYRQSLGQGLEFLIYFQGNSAPDKSGLPSDRFSAERTGGSVSTLTIQRTQQEDSAVYLCASSLGPITSDTQYFGPGTRLTVL.

This rearrangement joins TRBV7-8 to TRBJ1-1, with TRBD1 matching over 7 bases. Germline V CDR1 and CDR2: SGHVS, FQNEAQ. The CDR3 is 15 amino acids. After removal of 6 bases from V and 1 base from J, the junction contained 8 bases not matched to a gene. This CDR3 is CASRPTGTANTEAFF. The CDR3 DNA reads TGTGCCAGCAGACCGACCGGGACAGCGAACACTGAAGCTTTCTTT. The variable domain in full, with the rest retrieved from reference TRBV7-8 and TRBJ1-1, is GAGVSQSPRYKVAKRGQDVALRCDPISGHVSLFWYQQALGQGPEFLTYFQNEAQLDKSGLPSDRFFAERPEGSVSTLKIQRTQQEDSAVYLCASRPTGTANTEAFFGQGTRLTVV.

The chain is built from TRBV19 and TRBJ1-4, with D uncertain. Trimming cost V 6 bases and J 4 bases, with 12 bases left between them. CDR3 length: 14 residues. CDR1 is LNHDA and CDR2 is SQIVND in the germline V gene (reference sequence). The DNA for the CDR3 is TGTGCCAGTAGACCTTCCCGGATTAATGAAAAACTGTTTTTT. Translating it yields CASRPSRINEKLFF.

J is TRBJ2-1 and V is TRBV4-1; 12 nucleotides line up with TRBD2. V lost 1 base to trimming and J lost 6 bases; unmatched junction nucleotides: 7. The germline V gene has CDR1 MGHRA and CDR2 YSYEKL. This CDR3 is built from 17 residues. CDR3 residues: CASSQATSGGIGNEQFF. The CDR3 DNA follows: TGCGCCAGCAGCCAAGCGACTAGCGGGGGAATTGGCAATGAGCAGTTCTTC.

J is TRBJ1-3 and V is TRBV30, with a tentative D call TRBD1 (5 bases). There are 14 residues in the CDR3. V gave up 2 bases and J gave up 4 bases, with 12 bases separating them. Per germline, CDR1 GTSNPN and CDR2 SVGIG (reference sequence). The CDR3 loop reads CAWSTGVLGNTIYF. CDR3 in DNA: TGTGCCTGGAGTACAGGAGTTTTGGGAAACACCATATATTTT.

The chain combines TRBV6-6 with TRBJ1-5, with D hard to call. Looked up from germline, CDR1 is MNHNY and CDR2 is SVGAGI (reference sequence). V lost 5 bases, J lost 7 bases, and 15 bases lay in between. This CDR3 is 14 amino acids long. The CDR3 nucleotides are TGTGCCAGCAGTAAGGCTGGTTTGGAACAGCCCCAGCATTTT. Translating it yields CASSKAGLEQPQHF.

The V call is TRBV21-1, the J call TRBJ1-4; TRBD1, the table's D call, was not compared with the DNA. TRBV21-1 is reported as a pseudogene. The CDR3 is made up of 15 amino acids. CDR3 protein: CASSKADGLEEKLFF. In nucleotides, the CDR3 is TGTGCCAGCAGCAAAGCGGATGGGCTTGAGGAAAAACTGTTTTTT.

The CDR3 loop reads CAAKRGTGNQPQHF. In DNA form, the CDR3 reads TGTGCCGCTAAAAGGGGGACAGGGAATCAGCCCCAGCATTTT. The V and J genes are TRBV19 and TRBJ1-5; TRBD1 aligns across 9 bases. CDR3 length: 14 amino acids. The ends lost 11 bases at V and 4 bases at J; junction bases unmatched: 9. The germline CDR1 and CDR2 sequences are LNHDA and SQIVND (reference sequence).

V and J are TRBV28 and TRBJ2-1; D is ambiguous. Trimming took off 3 bases at V and 6 bases at J, with 9 bases between the two ends. The CDR3 has 13 residues. In germline, CDR1 is MDHEN, CDR2 SYDVKM. The CDR3 here is CASSLAAFNEQFF. The CDR3, as DNA: TGTGCCAGCAGTTTGGCTGCGTTCAATGAGCAGTTCTTC.

The chain joins TRBV27 to TRBJ2-3; 11 bases line up with TRBD2. Per germline, CDR1 MNHEY and CDR2 SMNVEV (reference sequence). V shed 6 bases and J 7 bases; nucleotides not matched to a gene: 9. The CDR3 covers 15 residues. Here the CDR3 DNA reads TGTGCCAGCAGCCCGACGACTAGCGGGGAGTATACGCAGTATTTT. Translated: CASSPTTSGEYTQYF.

The V gene is TRBV2, the J gene TRBJ2-1; TRBD2 is a possible D gene (5 bases). Germline V CDR1 and CDR2: SNHLY, FYNNEI. V was cut by 4 bases and J by 6 bases, with 7 bases left in between. The CDR3 covers 12 residues. The CDR3 is CASSGGGNEQFF. The CDR3, as DNA: TGTGCCAGCAGTGGAGGAGGCAATGAGCAGTTCTTC.

The chain combines TRBV27 with TRBJ2-4; D remains ambiguous. The CDR3 loop spans 15 amino acids. Germline assignment: CDR1 MNHEY and CDR2 SMNVEV (reference sequence). The V gene lost 4 bases and the J gene lost 7 bases, with 17 bases spanning the gap. CDR3 sequence reads: CASSSTRSDENIQYF. The DNA of the CDR3 is TGTGCCAGCAGTTCGACGAGGTCAGATGAGAACATTCAGTACTTC.

The CDR3 coding sequence is TGTGCCAGCCCAAGGACTTGGCAGGGGGCTTCAAAGGCGACAGATACGCAGTATTTT. It translates to CASPRTWQGASKATDTQYF. V gene TRBV5-8 combines with J gene TRBJ2-3; 8 nucleotides match TRBD1. Germline V gives CDR1 SGHTS, CDR2 YDEGEE. This CDR3 region has 19 residues. V dropped 7 bases and J dropped 3; count of bases not matched to a gene: 22.

V usage is TRBV6-4 and J usage is TRBJ1-6, with D perhaps matching TRBD1 (6 bases). The CDR3 runs to 13 residues. Trimming left V 4 bases short and J 15 bases short, with 16 bases between. Germline lookup yields CDR1 MRHNA and CDR2 SNTAGT. CDR3 sequence reads: CASSGDRPLNLHF. The DNA for the CDR3 is TGTGCCAGCAGTGGAGACAGGCCCCTAAACCTCCACTTT.

The chain carries TRBV2 and TRBJ1-5; 9 bases match TRBD1. The ends lost 3 bases at V and 6 bases at J; junction bases unmatched: 3. Germline-derived CDR1 and CDR2 are SNHLY and FYNNEI. This CDR3 has 14 residues. The CDR3 is CASSDPGQGQPQHF. In DNA form, the CDR3 reads TGTGCCAGCAGTGACCCGGGACAGGGTCAGCCCCAGCATTTT.

The chain links TRBV6-5 to TRBJ1-4; D unclear. Looked up from germline, CDR1 is MNHEY and CDR2 is SVGAGI. The CDR3 totals 12 residues. The germline V and J ends were trimmed by 7 bases and 7 bases, with 10 bases remaining between them. DNA for the CDR3: TGTGCCAGCATGGGCGATTCTGAAAAACTGTTTTTT. Translation gives CASMGDSEKLFF.

The V gene is TRBV9, the J gene TRBJ1-5; D is undetermined. Germline CDR1 and CDR2: SGDLS and YYNGEE. The CDR3 totals 18 residues. Trimming left V 4 bases short and J 1 base short, with 21 bases between. The CDR3 here is CASSPLSSVDASNQPQHF. Here the CDR3 DNA reads TGTGCCAGCAGCCCCCTAAGTTCTGTCGACGCCAGCAATCAGCCCCAGCATTTT.

The chain recombines TRBV5-1 with TRBJ1-6; 7 nucleotides match TRBD1. Trimming removed 0 bases from V and 13 bases from J; junction bases left unmatched: 7. This CDR3 spans 14 amino acids. CDR1 and CDR2 from the germline V gene are SGHRS and YFSETQ. Here the CDR3 reads CASSLGQGAVPLHF. The CDR3 bases are TGCGCCAGCAGCTTGGGACAGGGCGCCGTGCCCCTCCACTTT.

V gene TRBV4-3 combines with J gene TRBJ1-2, with D possibly TRBD1 on 6 matching bases. The CDR3 runs to 14 residues. Germline V CDR1 and CDR2: LGHNA, YSLEER. The germline V and J ends were trimmed by 3 bases and 8 bases, with 16 bases remaining between them. The CDR3 DNA reads as TGCGCCAGCAGCCATGCTGCAGGGGTAGGCGGCTACACCTTC. Residues: CASSHAAGVGGYTF.

This clone showed up just a few times. This chain connects TRBV19 to TRBJ1-1, with 9 positions matching TRBD1. CDR1 is LNHDA and CDR2 is SQIVND in the germline V gene (reference sequence). The CDR3 runs 17 residues. The V segment lost 5 bases and the J segment 3 bases; nucleotides outside the gene matches: 13. The CDR3 here is CASSYGTGLNADTEAFF. The CDR3 DNA follows: TGTGCCAGTAGTTACGGGACAGGGTTAAACGCGGACACTGAAGCTTTCTTT.

CDR3 nucleotides: TGTGCCAGCAGTGACCGGAGATTACCTTATGGCTACACCTTC. Its protein is CASSDRRLPYGYTF. The rearrangement links TRBV6-1 to TRBJ1-2; D is unresolved. CDR1 and CDR2 from the germline V gene are MNHNS and SASEGT. The CDR3 consists of 14 residues. The ends were cut back, 3 bases at V and 5 bases at J, with 13 bases in the middle.

V gene TRBV30 combines with J gene TRBJ1-4; 9 nucleotides agree with TRBD1. V trimming: 7 bases; J trimming: 10 bases; junction bases outside the gene matches: 13. Germline V lookup: CDR1 GTSNPN, CDR2 SVGIG (reference sequence). The CDR3 has 14 residues. The CDR3 nucleotides read TGTGCCTATCAAACCGGGACAGGGATAGGAAAACTGTTTTTT. Encoded protein: CAYQTGTGIGKLFF.